This T cell receptor beta chain appears in the sequencing data of a study of blood T cell repertoires in COVID-19. On the study more broadly: PBMCs, B-cell-depleted T cells, or T cells were the source of the cDNA or gDNA that made up the material.

Per the authors' pipeline: Researchers report that nucleated cell counts were estimated from reference gene primer amplification. Measured with immunoSEQ multiplex PCR; TCRdb has only the in-frame clones, and not every one. From that table come the V and J calls and clone size; the DNA was used to work out D and trimming. The table lists roughly 670,000 clones, 75% to 90% of them singletons. Trimming pared 6 bases from V and 5 bases from J, leaving 13 bases between. The V gene's germline CDR1 is SQVTM and CDR2 ANQGSEA. This CDR3 spans 12 amino acids. This chain connects TRBV29-1 to TRBJ2-5; TRBD2 might be the D (6 bases). The TCR comes from a woman aged 18-30 years with acute or convalescent COVID-19. Input material: peripheral blood. The CDR3 region is CSVKGRGETQYF. The CDR3 region has the DNA TGCAGCGTCAAGGGTCGGGGGGAGACCCAGTACTTC.